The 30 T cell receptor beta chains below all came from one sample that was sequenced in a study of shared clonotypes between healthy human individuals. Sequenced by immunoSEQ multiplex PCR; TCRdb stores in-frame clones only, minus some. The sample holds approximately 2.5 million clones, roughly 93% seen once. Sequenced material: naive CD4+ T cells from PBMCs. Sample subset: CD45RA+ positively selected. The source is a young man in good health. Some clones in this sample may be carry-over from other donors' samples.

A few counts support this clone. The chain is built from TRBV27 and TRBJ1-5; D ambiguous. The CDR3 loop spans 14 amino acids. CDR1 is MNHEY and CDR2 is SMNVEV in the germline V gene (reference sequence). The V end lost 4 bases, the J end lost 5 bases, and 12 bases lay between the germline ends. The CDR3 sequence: CASSSKGLDQPQHF. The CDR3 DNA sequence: TGTGCCAGCAGTTCGAAGGGCTTGGATCAGCCCCAGCATTTT.

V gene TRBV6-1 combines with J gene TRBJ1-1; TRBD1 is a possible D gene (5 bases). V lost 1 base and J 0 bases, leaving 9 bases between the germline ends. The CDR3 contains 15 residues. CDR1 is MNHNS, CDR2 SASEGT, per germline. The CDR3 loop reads CASSEGGELNTEAFF. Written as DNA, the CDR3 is TGTGCCAGCAGTGAAGGAGGGGAATTGAACACTGAAGCTTTCTTT.

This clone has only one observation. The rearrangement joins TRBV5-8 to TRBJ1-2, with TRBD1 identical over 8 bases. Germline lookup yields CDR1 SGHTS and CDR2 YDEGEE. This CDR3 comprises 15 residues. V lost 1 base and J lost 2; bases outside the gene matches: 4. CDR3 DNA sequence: TGTGCCAGCAGCTTGACAGGGGGAATCAACTATGGCTACACCTTC. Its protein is CASSLTGGINYGYTF.

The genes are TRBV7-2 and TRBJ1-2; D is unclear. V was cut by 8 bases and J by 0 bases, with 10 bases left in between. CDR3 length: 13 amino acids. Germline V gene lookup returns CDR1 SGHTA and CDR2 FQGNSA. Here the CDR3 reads CASDHDSNYGYTF. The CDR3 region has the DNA TGTGCCAGCGACCACGACTCTAACTATGGCTACACCTTC.

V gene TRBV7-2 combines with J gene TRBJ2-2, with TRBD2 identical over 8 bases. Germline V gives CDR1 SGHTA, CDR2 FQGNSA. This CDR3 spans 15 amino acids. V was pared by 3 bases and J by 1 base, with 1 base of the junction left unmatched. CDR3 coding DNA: TGTGCCAGCAGCTTGAGCGGGGGGAACACCGGGGAGCTGTTTTTT. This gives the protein CASSLSGGNTGELFF.

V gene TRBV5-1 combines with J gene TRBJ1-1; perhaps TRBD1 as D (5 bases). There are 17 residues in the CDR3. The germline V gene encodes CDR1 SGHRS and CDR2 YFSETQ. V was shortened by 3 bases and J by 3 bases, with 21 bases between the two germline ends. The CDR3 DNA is TGCGCCAGCAGCTCCAAAGGTTGGGGGGGAATTGACACTGAAGCTTTCTTT. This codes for CASSSKGWGGIDTEAFF.

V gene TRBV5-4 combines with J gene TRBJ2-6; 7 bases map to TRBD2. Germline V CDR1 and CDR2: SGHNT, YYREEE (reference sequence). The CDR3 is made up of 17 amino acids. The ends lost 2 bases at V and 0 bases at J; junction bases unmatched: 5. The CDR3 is CASSLERGYSGANVLTF. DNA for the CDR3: TGTGCCAGCAGCTTAGAGCGGGGCTACTCTGGGGCCAACGTCCTGACTTTC.

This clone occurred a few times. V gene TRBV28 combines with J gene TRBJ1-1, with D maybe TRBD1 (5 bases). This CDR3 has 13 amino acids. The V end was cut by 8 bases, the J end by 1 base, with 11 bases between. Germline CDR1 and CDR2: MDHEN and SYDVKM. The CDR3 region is CASSYQGNTEAFF. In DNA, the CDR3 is TGTGCCAGCTCGTATCAGGGGAACACTGAAGCTTTCTTT. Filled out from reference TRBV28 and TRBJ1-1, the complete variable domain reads DVKVTQSSRYLVKRTGEKVFLECVQDMDHENMFWYRQDPGLGLRLIYFSYDVKMKEKGDIPEGYSVSREKKERFSLILESASTNQTSMYLCASSYQGNTEAFFGQGTRLTVV.

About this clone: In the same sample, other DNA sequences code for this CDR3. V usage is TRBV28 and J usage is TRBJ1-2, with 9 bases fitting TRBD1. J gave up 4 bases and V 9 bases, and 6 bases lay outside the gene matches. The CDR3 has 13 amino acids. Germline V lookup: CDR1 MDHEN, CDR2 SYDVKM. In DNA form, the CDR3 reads TGTGCCAGTCGACCGGGACAGGGCTATGGCTACACCTTC. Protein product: CASRPGQGYGYTF.

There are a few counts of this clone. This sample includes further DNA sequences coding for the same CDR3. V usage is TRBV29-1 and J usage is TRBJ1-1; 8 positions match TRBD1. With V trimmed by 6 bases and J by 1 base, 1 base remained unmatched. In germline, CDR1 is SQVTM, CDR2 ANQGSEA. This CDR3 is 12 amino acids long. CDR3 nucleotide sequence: TGCAGCGTAGACAGGGGGAACACTGAAGCTTTCTTT. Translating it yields CSVDRGNTEAFF.

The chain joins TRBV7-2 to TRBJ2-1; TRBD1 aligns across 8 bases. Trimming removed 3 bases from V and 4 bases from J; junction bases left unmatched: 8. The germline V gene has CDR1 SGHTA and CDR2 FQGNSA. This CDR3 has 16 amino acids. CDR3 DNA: TGTGCCAGCAGCTTCAATCTGGGACAGGTTTACAATGAGCAGTTCTTC. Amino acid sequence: CASSFNLGQVYNEQFF.

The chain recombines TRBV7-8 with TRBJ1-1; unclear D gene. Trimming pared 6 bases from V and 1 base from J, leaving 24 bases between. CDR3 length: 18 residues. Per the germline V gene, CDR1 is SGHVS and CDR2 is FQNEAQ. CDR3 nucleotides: TGTGCCAGCAGTTTATCTTCCCGGGGATACGTAGGGAACACTGAAGCTTTCTTT. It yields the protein CASSLSSRGYVGNTEAFF.

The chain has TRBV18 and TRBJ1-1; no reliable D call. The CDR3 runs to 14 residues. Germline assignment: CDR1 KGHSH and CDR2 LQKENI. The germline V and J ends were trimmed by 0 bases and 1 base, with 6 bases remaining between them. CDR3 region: CASSPPRRNTEAFF. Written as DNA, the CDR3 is TGTGCCAGCTCACCACCTAGGAGGAACACTGAAGCTTTCTTT.

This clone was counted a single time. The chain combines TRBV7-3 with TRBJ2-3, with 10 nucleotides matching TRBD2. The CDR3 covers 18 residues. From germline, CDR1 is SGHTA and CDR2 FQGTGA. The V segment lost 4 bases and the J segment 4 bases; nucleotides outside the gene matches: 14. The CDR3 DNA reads TGTGCCAGCAGCTCCAAGGTCCTACTAGCGGGAAGCGCAGATACGCAGTATTTT. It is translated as CASSSKVLLAGSADTQYF.

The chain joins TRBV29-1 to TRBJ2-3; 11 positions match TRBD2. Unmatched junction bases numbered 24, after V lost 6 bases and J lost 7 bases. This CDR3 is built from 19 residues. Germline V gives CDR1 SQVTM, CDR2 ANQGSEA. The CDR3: CSVRGPKKTRLAGIYTQYF. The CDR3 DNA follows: TGCAGCGTGAGGGGACCCAAAAAGACAAGACTAGCGGGAATATATACGCAGTATTTT.

The CDR3 coding sequence is TGCGCCAGCAGCCAAGTAGGACTTCACGGACGCGACGAGCAGTTCTTC. This encodes CASSQVGLHGRDEQFF. The chain links TRBV4-1 to TRBJ2-1, with D possibly TRBD2 on 5 matching bases. From germline, CDR1 is MGHRA and CDR2 YSYEKL. CDR3 length: 16 amino acids. V gave up 1 base and J gave up 10 bases, with 20 bases separating them.

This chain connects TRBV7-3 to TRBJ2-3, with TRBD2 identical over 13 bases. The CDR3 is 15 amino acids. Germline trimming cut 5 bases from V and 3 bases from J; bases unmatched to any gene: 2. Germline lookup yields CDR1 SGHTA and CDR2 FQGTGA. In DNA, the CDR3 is TGTGCCAGCAGCACTAGCGGGAGGGGGACAGATACGCAGTATTTT. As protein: CASSTSGRGTDTQYF.

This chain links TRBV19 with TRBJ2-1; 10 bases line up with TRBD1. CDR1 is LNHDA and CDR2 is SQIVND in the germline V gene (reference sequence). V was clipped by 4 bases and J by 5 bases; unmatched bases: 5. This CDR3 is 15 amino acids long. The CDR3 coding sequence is TGTGCCAGTAGTACGATGGGACAGGGGAACAATGAGCAGTTCTTC. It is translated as CASSTMGQGNNEQFF.

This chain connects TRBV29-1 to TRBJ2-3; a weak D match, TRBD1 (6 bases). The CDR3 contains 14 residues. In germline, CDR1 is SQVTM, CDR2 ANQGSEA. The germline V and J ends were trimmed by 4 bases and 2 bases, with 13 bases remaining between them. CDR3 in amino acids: CSVGTGTTTDTQYF. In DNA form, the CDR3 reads TGCAGCGTTGGAACAGGGACCACCACAGATACGCAGTATTTT.

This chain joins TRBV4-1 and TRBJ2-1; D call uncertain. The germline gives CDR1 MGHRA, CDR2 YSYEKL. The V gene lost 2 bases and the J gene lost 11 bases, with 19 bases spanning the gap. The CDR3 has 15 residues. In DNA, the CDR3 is TGCGCCAGCAGCCAAACAAGGGTCTGGGGTGGGAAGCAGTTCTTC. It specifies CASSQTRVWGGKQFF.

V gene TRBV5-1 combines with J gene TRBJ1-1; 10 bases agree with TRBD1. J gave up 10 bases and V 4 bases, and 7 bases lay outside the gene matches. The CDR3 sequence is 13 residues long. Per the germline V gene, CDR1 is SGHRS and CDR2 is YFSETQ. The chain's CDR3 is CASSDRDRGRAFF. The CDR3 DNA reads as TGCGCCAGCAGCGACCGGGACAGGGGAAGAGCTTTCTTT.

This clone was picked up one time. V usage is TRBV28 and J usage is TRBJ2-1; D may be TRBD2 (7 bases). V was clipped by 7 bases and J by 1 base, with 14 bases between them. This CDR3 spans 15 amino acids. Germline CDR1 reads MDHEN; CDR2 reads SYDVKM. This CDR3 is CASTKGGGSYNEQFF. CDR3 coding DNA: TGTGCCAGCACCAAAGGGGGGGGGTCCTACAATGAGCAGTTCTTC.

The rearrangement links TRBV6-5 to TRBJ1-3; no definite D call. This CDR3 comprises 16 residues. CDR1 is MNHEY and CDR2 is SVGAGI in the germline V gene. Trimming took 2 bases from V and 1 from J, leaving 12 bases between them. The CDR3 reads CASSYGSFGSGNTIYF. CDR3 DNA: TGTGCCAGCAGTTACGGTTCGTTCGGTTCTGGAAACACCATATATTTT.

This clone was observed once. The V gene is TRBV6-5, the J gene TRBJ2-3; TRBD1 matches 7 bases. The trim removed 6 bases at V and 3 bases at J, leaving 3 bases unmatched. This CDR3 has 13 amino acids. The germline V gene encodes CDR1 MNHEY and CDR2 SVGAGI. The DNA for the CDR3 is TGTGCCAGCAGCGGGGACAGAACAGATACGCAGTATTTT. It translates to CASSGDRTDTQYF.

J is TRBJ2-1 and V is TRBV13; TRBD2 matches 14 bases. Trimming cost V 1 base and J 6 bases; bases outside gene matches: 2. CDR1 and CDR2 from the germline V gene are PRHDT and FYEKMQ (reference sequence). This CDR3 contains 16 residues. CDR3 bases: TGTGCCAGCAGCTTAGTAGGGACTAGCGGGAGCAATGAGCAGTTCTTC. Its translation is CASSLVGTSGSNEQFF.

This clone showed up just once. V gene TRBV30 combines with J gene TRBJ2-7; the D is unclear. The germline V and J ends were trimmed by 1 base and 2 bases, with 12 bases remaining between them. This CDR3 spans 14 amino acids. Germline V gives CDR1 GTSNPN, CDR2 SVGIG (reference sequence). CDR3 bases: TGTGCCTGGAGTGCGACACGTATCACCTACGAGCAGTACTTC. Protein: CAWSATRITYEQYF.

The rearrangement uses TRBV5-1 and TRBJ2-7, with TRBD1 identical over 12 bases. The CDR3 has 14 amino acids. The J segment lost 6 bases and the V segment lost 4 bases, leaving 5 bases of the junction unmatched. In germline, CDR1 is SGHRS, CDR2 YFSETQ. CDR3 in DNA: TGCGCCAGCAGCGGCGGGACAGGGGGCCGCGAGCAGTACTTC. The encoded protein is CASSGGTGGREQYF.

CDR3 DNA: TGTGCCAGCAGCAGGGCCAGGGGACCATCCGGCGAGCAGTACTTC. This gives the protein CASSRARGPSGEQYF. This chain uses TRBV7-8 with TRBJ2-7, with D possibly matching TRBD1 (6 bases). The V and J ends lost 5 bases and 6 bases respectively, with 20 bases between them. The CDR3 contains 15 residues. Germline V gene lookup returns CDR1 SGHVS and CDR2 FQNEAQ.

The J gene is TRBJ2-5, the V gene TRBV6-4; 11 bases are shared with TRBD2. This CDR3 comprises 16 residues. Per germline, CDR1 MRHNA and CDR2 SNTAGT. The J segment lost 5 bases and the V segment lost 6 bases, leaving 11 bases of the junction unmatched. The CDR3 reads CASRGVLAGEGETQYF. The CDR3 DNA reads TGTGCCAGCAGAGGAGTACTAGCGGGGGAAGGGGAGACCCAGTACTTC.

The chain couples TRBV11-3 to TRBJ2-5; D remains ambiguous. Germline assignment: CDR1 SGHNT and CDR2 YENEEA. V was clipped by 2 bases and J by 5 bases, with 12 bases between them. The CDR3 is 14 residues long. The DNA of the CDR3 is TGTGCCAGCAGCTTATCGCCCCTAACCGAGACCCAGTACTTC. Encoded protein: CASSLSPLTETQYF.